Presented here are 13 T cell receptor beta chains from one specimen sequenced in a study of T cells after yellow fever vaccination. In TCRdb, the 5' RACE reads were re-called with MiXCR into one record per CDR3 protein. This table holds approximately 450,000 distinct CDR3 sequences, around a sixth found once. The specimen was PBMCs, collected before the yellow fever booster vaccination. The source of these receptors is a young man who received the YFV17D yellow fever vaccine.

This clonotype was observed a few times. As DNA, the CDR3 is TGCAGCGTTGAAGATCTGAATGAGCAGTTCTTC. Translated: CSVEDLNEQFF. V is TRBV29-1 and J is TRBJ2-1; D not certain. The CDR3 consists of 11 residues. The V end was cut by 0 bases, the J end by 7 bases, with 4 bases between. In germline, CDR1 is SQVTM, CDR2 ANQGSEA.

The chain is built from TRBV7-8 and TRBJ2-3, with D unclear. The CDR3 length is 12 residues. V lost 7 bases, J lost 6 bases, and 11 bases lay in between. Germline CDR1 reads SGHVS; CDR2 reads FQNEAQ. The CDR3 region is CASTLGADTQYF. CDR3 DNA sequence: TGTGCCAGCACCCTTGGTGCGGATACGCAGTATTTT. Full variable domain (rest looked up from reference TRBV7-8 and TRBJ2-3): GAGVSQSPRYKVAKRGQDVALRCDPISGHVSLFWYQQALGQGPEFLTYFQNEAQLDKSGLPSDRFFAERPEGSVSTLKIQRTQQEDSAVYLCASTLGADTQYFGPGTRLTVL.

The chain recombines TRBV2 with TRBJ2-7, with a possible D match to TRBD1 (6 bases). Germline CDR1 SNHLY, CDR2 FYNNEI. V was cut by 5 bases and J by 0 bases, with 11 bases left in between. The CDR3 has 14 amino acids. CDR3 nucleotides: TGTGCCAGCAGTCCAAGGACAGCCTCCTACGAGCAGTACGTC. It codes for CASSPRTASYEQYV.

The CDR3 nucleotides read TGTGCCAGTAGATCCACTAGTTTCCTTAGGGAGCAGTACGTC. Residues: CASRSTSFLREQYV. The V gene is TRBV27, the J gene TRBJ2-7; TRBD2 is a possible D gene (5 bases). The CDR3 runs 14 residues. The germline V gene has CDR1 MNHEY and CDR2 SMNVEV (reference sequence). Trimming stripped 9 bases from V and 7 bases from J, with 22 bases between.

V is TRBV6-2 or TRBV6-3 and J is TRBJ2-2, with 8 bases identical to TRBD1. Looked up from germline, CDR1 is MNHEY and CDR2 is SVGEGT. This CDR3 is built from 16 residues. The V gene end was trimmed by 10 bases and the J gene end by 1 base; junction bases not matched to a gene: 11. The CDR3 sequence: CAISHTGTGNTGELFF. The CDR3 nucleotides are TGTGCCATAAGCCATACCGGGACAGGGAACACCGGGGAGCTGTTTTTT.

The chain combines TRBV7-2 with TRBJ2-3; a possible D gene is TRBD2 (6 bases). V was clipped by 1 base and J by 8 bases, with 16 bases between them. Germline V gives CDR1 SGHTA, CDR2 FQGNSA. This CDR3 spans 15 amino acids. The CDR3 region is CASSLDSAGQGTQYF. As DNA, the CDR3 is TGTGCCAGCAGCTTAGATTCGGCGGGGCAAGGTACGCAGTATTTT.

This clonotype was detected only a few times. The chain has TRBV4-3 and TRBJ2-1, with D uncertain. The CDR3 length is 12 residues. With 0 bases removed from V and 7 bases from J, the gap between germline ends came to 4 bases. Germline V gene lookup returns CDR1 LGHNA and CDR2 YSLEER. In DNA, the CDR3 is TGCGCCAGCAGCCAAGATCTAAATGAGCAGTTCTTC. This sequence encodes CASSQDLNEQFF.

This clonotype has more than one count but fewer than ten. The chain couples TRBV7-6 to TRBJ2-1; D not certain. V lost 3 bases and J 7 bases, leaving 7 bases between the germline ends. Germline CDR1 is SGHVS and CDR2 is FNYEAQ. The CDR3 length is 12 residues. The CDR3 DNA follows: TGTGCCAGCAGCTTTTGGAGAAATGAGCAGTTCTTC. As protein: CASSFWRNEQFF.

This clonotype was observed a handful of times. The J gene is TRBJ2-3, the V gene TRBV13; D is unclear. CDR1 is PRHDT and CDR2 is FYEKMQ in the germline V gene (reference sequence). This CDR3 has 15 residues. V lost 8 bases and J lost 0, with 15 bases in between. The CDR3 here is CASCLGWGSTDTQYF. CDR3 nucleotide sequence: TGTGCCAGCTGCCTAGGATGGGGAAGCACAGATACGCAGTATTTT.

The chain uses TRBV4-3 and TRBJ1-1; D unresolved. Germline V gives CDR1 LGHNA, CDR2 YSLEER. V dropped 1 base and J dropped 4 bases, with 13 bases sitting between them. This CDR3 comprises 15 residues. The CDR3 DNA reads as TGCGCCAGCAGCCAAGGGTCCAGAATGAGCACTGAAGCTTTCTTT. Amino acid sequence: CASSQGSRMSTEAFF.

This clonotype was observed a few times. The chain employs TRBV29-1 and TRBJ1-1; no clear D. V lost 7 bases and J lost 7, with 16 bases in between. Germline V gene lookup returns CDR1 SQVTM and CDR2 ANQGSEA. CDR3 length: 12 amino acids. CDR3 residues: CSASGSYYEAFF. The CDR3 nucleotides are TGCAGCGCTTCTGGCAGTTACTATGAAGCTTTCTTT.

This clonotype occurred a few times. The rearrangement joins TRBV20-1 to TRBJ2-5; D remains unclear. The germline V and J ends were trimmed by 4 bases and 2 bases, with 8 bases remaining between them. CDR3 length: 12 amino acids. Germline loops: CDR1 DFQATT, CDR2 SNEGSKA (reference sequence). The CDR3 reads CSANRVQETQYF. In DNA form, the CDR3 reads TGCAGTGCTAACAGAGTTCAAGAGACCCAGTACTTC.

This clonotype was observed a handful of times. The chain combines TRBV23-1 with TRBJ2-7, with TRBD1 identical over 10 bases. TRBV23-1 carries the ORF label, with uncertain function. The V gene end was trimmed by 4 bases and the J gene end by 9 bases; junction bases not matched to a gene: 12. The CDR3 runs to 15 residues. In DNA form, the CDR3 reads TGCGCCAGCAGTCGCGGACAGGGGGTTATTAGGGGGCAGTACTTC. It codes for CASSRGQGVIRGQYF.